This is a list of T cell receptor beta chains from one sample in a study of beta chain features in type 1 diabetes. Some clones are missing from TCRdb's copy, which holds only in-frame ones; the method was immunoSEQ multiplex PCR. The sample consists of fewer than 900,000 clones, roughly 15% of them appearing once. What was sequenced was naive CD4+ T cells from blood. All receptors come from a woman between 18 and 29 years old in good health. The CDR3 runs from the conserved cysteine through the conserved F or W. Each record gives: clone size, J gene, V gene, D gene, CDR3 protein, CDR3 DNA. The D gene is left open where the match is weak. The size entry is marked missing in some rows and otherwise reads once, few, many or a size class.

clone_size: .; j_call: TRBJ2-1; v_call: TRBV2; d_call: .; cdr3_aa: CASRLDAMRKFF; cdr3_nt: TGTGCCAGCAGATTAGACGCAATGCGAAAGTTCTTC
clone_size: .; j_call: TRBJ2-2; v_call: TRBV7-8; d_call: .; cdr3_aa: CASSPPRVGGELFF; cdr3_nt: TGTGCCAGCAGCCCACCTCGTGTGGGGGGGGAGCTGTTTTTT
clone_size: .; j_call: TRBJ2-1; v_call: TRBV5-5; d_call: TRBD2; cdr3_aa: CASTTASGTYNEQFF; cdr3_nt: TGTGCCAGCACCACAGCTAGCGGTACTTACAATGAGCAGTTCTTC
clone_size: few; j_call: TRBJ2-7; v_call: TRBV28; d_call: .; cdr3_aa: CASSFGGQSYEQYF; cdr3_nt: TGTGCCAGCAGTTTTGGTGGGCAATCCTACGAGCAGTACTTC
clone_size: few; j_call: TRBJ1-1; v_call: TRBV6-6; d_call: TRBD1; cdr3_aa: CASSSQGARDTEAFF; cdr3_nt: TGTGCCAGCAGCTCGCAGGGGGCGCGGGATACTGAAGCTTTCTTT
clone_size: few; j_call: TRBJ1-1; v_call: TRBV28; d_call: TRBD1; cdr3_aa: CASSFPRGTSAFF; cdr3_nt: TGTGCCAGCAGTTTTCCCAGGGGGACGTCAGCTTTCTTT
clone_size: .; j_call: TRBJ1-1; v_call: TRBV6-6; d_call: TRBD1; cdr3_aa: CASSRDRDNTEAFF; cdr3_nt: TGTGCCAGCAGTAGAGACAGGGATAACACTGAAGCTTTCTTT
clone_size: .; j_call: TRBJ2-3; v_call: TRBV10-3; d_call: .; cdr3_aa: CAILSSYTDTQYF; cdr3_nt: TGTGCCATCTTGAGTTCTTACACAGATACGCAGTATTTT
clone_size: .; j_call: TRBJ2-3; v_call: TRBV2; d_call: TRBD2; cdr3_aa: CASSAHPGLAGGLATDTQYF; cdr3_nt: TGTGCCAGCAGTGCCCATCCGGGACTAGCGGGAGGATTGGCCACAGATACGCAGTATTTT
clone_size: .; j_call: TRBJ2-3; v_call: TRBV11-1; d_call: .; cdr3_aa: CASSLQLTQYF; cdr3_nt: TGTGCCAGCAGCCTCCAACTTACGCAGTATTTT
clone_size: .; j_call: TRBJ1-4; v_call: TRBV11-2; d_call: .; cdr3_aa: CASSLWRHEKLFF; cdr3_nt: TGTGCCAGCAGCTTATGGAGACATGAAAAACTGTTTTTT
clone_size: few; j_call: TRBJ1-2; v_call: TRBV6-1; d_call: TRBD1; cdr3_aa: CASSAQPGQGMNGYTF; cdr3_nt: TGTGCCAGCAGTGCCCAGCCGGGACAGGGTATGAATGGCTACACCTTC
clone_size: few; j_call: TRBJ1-2; v_call: TRBV25-1; d_call: TRBD1; cdr3_aa: CASSEYQGARGGYTF; cdr3_nt: TGTGCCAGCAGTGAATATCAGGGGGCTCGGGGTGGCTACACCTTC